Described below is a single T cell receptor (beta chain) sequence and its context. Data came from immunoSEQ multiplex PCR; TCRdb stores just in-frame clones and leaves some out. The table lists 130,000 or so clones, about 80% of them singletons. The data belong to a study of blood T cell repertoires in COVID-19. This CDR3 is built from 16 residues. From germline, CDR1 is SGHRS and CDR2 YFSETQ. V was pared by 1 base and J by 6 bases, with 8 bases of the junction left unmatched. What was sequenced was peripheral blood. The sequence was obtained from an elderly woman with acute or convalescent COVID-19. V is TRBV5-1 and J is TRBJ2-3; 10 bases line up with TRBD1. CDR3 in amino acids: CASSLSSGTGEDTQYF. DNA for the CDR3: TGCGCCAGCAGCTTGAGTAGCGGGACAGGGGAGGATACGCAGTATTTT.